Below, 22 T cell receptor beta chains from the same sample are listed, as sequenced in a study of cytomegalovirus exposure and HLA in healthy donors listed by TCRdb under 2017. The library was obtained by the immunoSEQ multiplex PCR assay. For the multiplex PCR, a mixture combining 60 forward primers for TCR Vbeta segments and 13 reverse primers for TCR Jbeta segments was used. Not all clones reach the TCRdb copy of this immuneACCESS table, which keeps in-frame sequences only. Checked studies attribute under half of the gap to unresolved V genes and leave the rest unexplained. In all, the sample holds around 280,000 clones, and roughly 90% of those were seen once. The leading ten clones occupy about 2.3% of the sample. The sequenced material came from PBMCs. The receptors come from a woman aged 18-35 years in good health and CMV-seronegative.

The chain employs TRBV12-5 and TRBJ2-7; 10 bases line up with TRBD1. CDR3 length: 15 residues. V trimming: 4 bases; J trimming: 5 bases; junction bases outside the gene matches: 8. CDR1 and CDR2 from the germline V gene are LGHNT and FRNRAP. CDR3 sequence: CASGSPGQGVNEQYF. CDR3 DNA sequence: TGTGCTAGTGGTTCGCCTGGACAGGGGGTCAACGAGCAGTACTTC.

This chain connects TRBV27 to TRBJ1-1; D gene ambiguous. Germline CDR1 and CDR2: MNHEY and SMNVEV (reference sequence). The CDR3 length is 14 residues. Trimming shortened V by 6 bases and J by 1 base, and 12 bases separated the two germline ends. CDR3 protein: CASRTGGRNTEAFF. CDR3 sequence (DNA): TGTGCCAGCAGGACCGGAGGGCGGAACACTGAAGCTTTCTTT.

CDR3 bases: TGTGCCAGCCAGGGGTCCACCCTAGCCGGGGAGCTGTTTTTT. This sequence encodes CASQGSTLAGELFF. J is TRBJ2-2 and V is TRBV6-1; TRBD1 might be the D (6 bases). This CDR3 has 14 amino acids. CDR1 is MNHNS and CDR2 is SASEGT in the germline V gene. V was trimmed by 8 bases and J by 6 bases, leaving 16 bases between them.

The chain has TRBV7-9 and TRBJ1-2; perhaps TRBD1 as D (5 bases). Trimming removed 5 bases from V and 8 bases from J, with 15 bases in between. Germline V CDR1 and CDR2: SEHNR, FQNEAQ (reference sequence). The CDR3 runs to 13 residues. The CDR3 DNA is TGTGCCAGCAGCCCGCTGGGGGAGGGAGGCTACACCTTC. Residues: CASSPLGEGGYTF.

J is TRBJ2-5 and V is TRBV5-4; D not resolved. The CDR3 has 14 amino acids. Deletions cut 2 bases from V and 1 base from J, with 9 bases between. Germline V gene data show CDR1 as SGHNT and CDR2 as YYREEE (reference sequence). The CDR3, as DNA: TGTGCCAGCAGCTTATCCACAACCCAAGAGACCCAGTACTTC. Translation: CASSLSTTQETQYF.

This chain uses TRBV18 with TRBJ2-2, with D unresolved. Per the germline V gene, CDR1 is KGHSH and CDR2 is LQKENI. The CDR3 covers 16 residues. Between the trimmed V and J ends, which lost 1 base and 0 bases, there was a span of 9 bases. In DNA, the CDR3 is TGTGCCAGCTCACCACGAAGAACGGCGAACACCGGGGAGCTGTTTTTT. Residues: CASSPRRTANTGELFF.

The genes are TRBV19 and TRBJ1-1; the match to TRBD1 covers 9 bases. This CDR3 comprises 14 residues. V lost 5 bases, J lost 3 bases, and 4 bases stayed unmatched. The germline gives CDR1 LNHDA, CDR2 SQIVND (reference sequence). The CDR3 is CASSSRQGDTEAFF. CDR3 nucleotide sequence: TGTGCCAGTAGTTCGCGACAGGGGGACACTGAAGCTTTCTTT.

The V and J genes are TRBV5-1 and TRBJ1-2; maybe TRBD1 (5 bases). This CDR3 has 13 amino acids. Germline CDR1 SGHRS, CDR2 YFSETQ. Trimming took 2 bases from V and 10 from J, leaving 15 bases between them. In nucleotides, the CDR3 is TGCGCCAGCAGCTTATGGCGGGGGAACTTCTACACCTTC. As protein: CASSLWRGNFYTF.

CDR3 protein: CASSQGKGDRGRNGYTF. In DNA form, the CDR3 reads TGCGCCAGCAGCCAAGGGAAGGGGGACAGGGGGCGAAATGGCTACACCTTC. The chain combines TRBV4-1 with TRBJ1-2; TRBD1 aligns across 12 bases. Trimming took 1 base from V and 6 from J; bases not matched to a gene: 9. CDR1 and CDR2 (germline): MGHRA, YSYEKL. The CDR3 runs to 17 residues.

The V call is TRBV4-1, the J call TRBJ2-3; the D gene is possibly TRBD1 (5 bases). Trimming shortened V by 0 bases and J by 6 bases, and 10 bases separated the two germline ends. The length of the CDR3 is 14 residues. Germline V gives CDR1 MGHRA, CDR2 YSYEKL. CDR3 amino acids: CASSQEPGSDTQYF. In DNA form, the CDR3 reads TGCGCCAGCAGCCAAGAACCAGGGTCGGATACGCAGTATTTT.

CDR3 coding DNA: TGTGCCAGCAGTTCGTCTAGCTCCTATAATTCACCCCTCCACTTT. Translation: CASSSSSSYNSPLHF. The rearrangement links TRBV2 to TRBJ1-6; D remains ambiguous. The germline V and J ends were trimmed by 5 bases and 0 bases, with 8 bases remaining between them. The CDR3 loop spans 15 amino acids. Germline V gene data show CDR1 as SNHLY and CDR2 as FYNNEI.

This clone was counted a few times. The rearrangement uses TRBV7-3 and TRBJ1-6; D is perhaps TRBD1 (5 bases). V was trimmed by 4 bases and J by 5 bases, leaving 6 bases between them. The CDR3 loop spans 13 amino acids. Germline V gene data show CDR1 as SGHTA and CDR2 as FQGTGA. The CDR3 coding sequence is TGTGCCAGCAGCTCAGGGAATAATTCACCCCTCCACTTT. Translation gives CASSSGNNSPLHF.

The chain uses TRBV5-1 and TRBJ2-7; 9 positions match TRBD2. Trimming took 8 bases from V and 4 from J; bases not matched to a gene: 7. Germline CDR1 is SGHRS and CDR2 is YFSETQ. The CDR3 length is 13 residues. The CDR3 reads CASRSGGRYEQYF. In DNA form, the CDR3 reads TGCGCCAGTCGTAGCGGGGGCCGTTACGAGCAGTACTTC.

The gene calls are TRBV5-1 and TRBJ1-1; 8 positions match TRBD1. CDR3 size: 17 residues. Germline CDR1 reads SGHRS; CDR2 reads YFSETQ. J lost 1 base, V lost 0 bases, and 8 bases had no gene match. The CDR3 loop is CASSLEGAGGGNTEAFF. DNA of the CDR3: TGCGCCAGCAGCTTGGAAGGGGCAGGGGGCGGGAACACTGAAGCTTTCTTT.

The rearrangement uses TRBV7-9 and TRBJ2-5; 8 nucleotides line up with TRBD2. V dropped 5 bases and J dropped 2; count of bases not matched to a gene: 1. The CDR3 spans 13 residues. The germline V gene encodes CDR1 SEHNR and CDR2 FQNEAQ (reference sequence). The CDR3 sequence is CASSQRGQETQYF. The CDR3 region has the DNA TGTGCCAGCAGCCAGCGGGGGCAAGAGACCCAGTACTTC.

The J gene is TRBJ1-6, the V gene TRBV2, with no clear D. The CDR3 is 13 amino acids. Per the germline V gene, CDR1 is SNHLY and CDR2 is FYNNEI. Trimming stripped 8 bases from V and 10 bases from J, with 15 bases between. The CDR3 DNA follows: TGTGCCAGCGGTACAGAAGGTTTATCACCCCTCCACTTT. Amino acids: CASGTEGLSPLHF. Complete variable domain (other parts from reference TRBV2 and TRBJ1-6): EPEVTQTPSHQVTQMGQEVILRCVPISNHLYFYWYRQILGQKVEFLVSFYNNEISEKSEIFDDQFSVERPDGSNFTLKIRSTKLEDSAMYFCASGTEGLSPLHFGNGTRLTVT.

The CDR3 DNA follows: TGTGCCAGCTTGGGACAGGGGCGCTACGAGCAGTACTTC. Translation: CASLGQGRYEQYF. The V gene is TRBV6-5, the J gene TRBJ2-5; 10 nucleotides line up with TRBD1. The end of the DNA aligns better with TRBJ2-7, so the J call may be wrong. Germline loops: CDR1 MNHEY, CDR2 SVGAGI. The CDR3 runs 13 residues.

The rearrangement uses TRBV6-4 and TRBJ1-2, with TRBD1 matching 7 bases. The trim removed 5 bases at V and 6 bases at J, leaving 9 bases unmatched. The germline V gene encodes CDR1 MRHNA and CDR2 SNTAGT. The CDR3 loop spans 14 amino acids. The CDR3 spells CASSPEQGMDGYTF. For the CDR3, the DNA is TGTGCCAGCAGTCCCGAACAGGGGATGGATGGCTACACCTTC.

The chain has TRBV25-1 and TRBJ1-3, with D hard to call. Germline loops: CDR1 MGHDK, CDR2 SYGVNS. The V gene lost 4 bases and the J gene lost 0 bases, with 4 bases spanning the gap. The CDR3 runs to 13 residues. For the CDR3, the DNA is TGTGCCAGCAGTGTAAACTCTGGAAACACCATATATTTT. Its protein product is CASSVNSGNTIYF.

V is TRBV5-1 and J is TRBJ1-3; 9 positions match TRBD1. Losses at the gene ends were 4 bases for V and 2 bases for J; bases not matched to a gene: 4. CDR3 length: 15 amino acids. Germline V gene lookup returns CDR1 SGHRS and CDR2 YFSETQ. Here the CDR3 DNA reads TGCGCCAGCAGCCCTGACAGGGGGACTGGAAACACCATATATTTT. Translating it yields CASSPDRGTGNTIYF.

The chain combines TRBV5-1 with TRBJ2-5; 7 bases agree with TRBD2. Germline V gene lookup returns CDR1 SGHRS and CDR2 YFSETQ. The junction had 1 base not matched to a gene; V was cut back by 5 bases and J by 0 bases. The CDR3 length is 13 residues. The CDR3, as DNA: TGCGCCAGCAGTGGGGGGGACCAAGAGACCCAGTACTTC. Translation gives CASSGGDQETQYF.

This clone occurred once. The chain couples TRBV18 to TRBJ1-1; TRBD1 might be the D (6 bases). Per the germline V gene, CDR1 is KGHSH and CDR2 is LQKENI. V was clipped by 6 bases and J by 8 bases, with 13 bases between them. The CDR3 spans 12 residues. CDR3: CASSPLGQEAFF. The CDR3 DNA reads TGTGCCAGCTCGCCTCTAGGACAGGAAGCTTTCTTT.